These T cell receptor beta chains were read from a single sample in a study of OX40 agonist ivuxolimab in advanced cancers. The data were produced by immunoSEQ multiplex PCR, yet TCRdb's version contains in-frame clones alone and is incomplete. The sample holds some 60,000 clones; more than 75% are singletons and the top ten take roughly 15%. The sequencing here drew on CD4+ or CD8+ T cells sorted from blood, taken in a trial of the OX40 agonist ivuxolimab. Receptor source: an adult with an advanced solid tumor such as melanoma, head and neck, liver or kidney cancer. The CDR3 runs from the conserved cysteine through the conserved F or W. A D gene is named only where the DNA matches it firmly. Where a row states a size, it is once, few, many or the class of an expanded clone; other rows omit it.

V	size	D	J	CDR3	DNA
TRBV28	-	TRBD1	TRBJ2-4	CASSLTQGVSVKNIQYF	TGTGCCAGCAGTTTAACCCAGGGGGTTTCGGTCAAAAACATTCAGTACTTC
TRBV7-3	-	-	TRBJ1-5	CASSPLRVDWKDNQPQHF	TGTGCCAGCAGCCCCCTTAGGGTGGACTGGAAGGACAATCAGCCCCAGCATTTT
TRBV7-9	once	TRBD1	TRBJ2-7	CASSFSRSRGPYEQYF	TGTGCCAGCAGCTTCTCCCGTAGCAGGGGGCCTTACGAGCAGTACTTC
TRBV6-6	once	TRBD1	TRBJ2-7	CASRLGQHTTYEQYF	TGTGCCAGCAGGTTGGGACAGCATACGACCTACGAGCAGTACTTC
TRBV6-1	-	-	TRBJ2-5	CASSRGPQAETQYF	TGTGCCAGCAGTCGGGGACCCCAGGCGGAGACCCAGTACTTC
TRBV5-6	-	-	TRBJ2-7	CASSLRRDPYEQYF	TGTGCCAGCAGCTTGCGCAGGGATCCCTACGAGCAGTACTTC
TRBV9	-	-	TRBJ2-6	CASSPRGGANVLTF	TGTGCCAGCAGCCCCCGGGGTGGGGCCAACGTCCTGACTTTC
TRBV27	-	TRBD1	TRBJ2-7	CASSPGQLFSYEQYF	TGTGCCAGCAGTCCGGGACAGCTTTTCTCCTACGAGCAGTACTTC
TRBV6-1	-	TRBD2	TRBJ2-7	CASSDLLAGGPAYEQYF	TGTGCCAGCAGTGATCTGCTAGCGGGGGGACCAGCCTACGAGCAGTACTTC
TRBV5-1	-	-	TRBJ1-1	CASSLGTLNTEAFF	TGCGCCAGCAGCTTGGGTACTCTGAACACTGAAGCTTTCTTT
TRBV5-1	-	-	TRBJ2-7	CASTLGGAIYEQYF	TGCGCCAGCACCCTGGGGGGCGCGATCTACGAGCAGTACTTC
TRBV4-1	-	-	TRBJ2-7	CASSQPASRGYEQYF	TGCGCCAGCAGCCAACCGGCTAGCAGGGGCTACGAGCAGTACTTC
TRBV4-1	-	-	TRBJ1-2	CASSPTGRQNYGYTF	TGCGCCAGCAGCCCCACGGGGCGGCAAAACTATGGCTACACCTTC
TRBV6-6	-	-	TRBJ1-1	CASSYSNLKNTEAFF	TGTGCCAGCAGTTACTCGAATCTGAAGAACACTGAAGCTTTCTTT
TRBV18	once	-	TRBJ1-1	CASSPDGPRGATEAFF	TGTGCCAGCTCACCAGACGGGCCGCGGGGGGCCACTGAAGCTTTCTTT
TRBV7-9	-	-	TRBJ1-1	CASSLGGGRRTEAFF	TGTGCCAGCAGCTTAGGCGGGGGGCGTCGGACTGAAGCTTTCTTT
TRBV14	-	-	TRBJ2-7	CASSQDYRNEQYF	TGTGCCAGCAGCCAAGATTATAGAAACGAGCAGTACTTC
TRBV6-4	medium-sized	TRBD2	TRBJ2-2	CASSESGSGELFF	TGTGCCAGCAGTGAAAGCGGGAGCGGGGAGCTGTTTTTT
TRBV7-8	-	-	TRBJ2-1	CASSTPEGHSYNEQFF	TGTGCCAGCAGCACCCCAGAGGGGCACTCCTACAATGAGCAGTTCTTC
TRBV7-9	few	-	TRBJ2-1	CASSFIQGSIDEQFF	TGTGCCAGCAGCTTCATTCAGGGGTCCATCGATGAGCAGTTCTTC
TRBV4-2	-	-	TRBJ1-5	CASSQAAGDSNQPQHF	TGTGCCAGCAGCCAAGCCGCGGGAGATAGCAATCAGCCCCAGCATTTT
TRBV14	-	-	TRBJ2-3	CASSRFTDTQYF	TGTGCCAGCAGCCGATTCACAGATACGCAGTATTTT